Included here is one TCR beta chain sequence, with context. The antigen remains undetermined. The record originates from a study of T cell responses to AZD1222 COVID-19 vaccine. Findings of the study overall: Donors, mostly white British, included more females; clonal diversity was possibly underestimated. Spike-specific TCR breadth and depth both grew after two AZD1222 doses.

TCRdb keeps only in-frame clones here, not all; method: immunoSEQ multiplex PCR. The data show some 150,000 clones, 70% to 90% seen once. Germline V gives CDR1 PRHDT, CDR2 FYEKMQ (reference sequence). Trimming removed 5 bases at V and 5 bases at J, with 17 bases between. The CDR3 is 15 residues long. The clonotype originates from an adult in good health. The sequencing here drew on peripheral blood, taken on day 0 of AZD1222 vaccination. The chain links TRBV13 to TRBJ2-3; weak D call: TRBD2 (7 bases). CDR3 coding DNA: TGTGCCAGCAGCCGTAGCGGGCCCAGGGGAGATACGCAGTATTTT. It is translated as CASSRSGPRGDTQYF.